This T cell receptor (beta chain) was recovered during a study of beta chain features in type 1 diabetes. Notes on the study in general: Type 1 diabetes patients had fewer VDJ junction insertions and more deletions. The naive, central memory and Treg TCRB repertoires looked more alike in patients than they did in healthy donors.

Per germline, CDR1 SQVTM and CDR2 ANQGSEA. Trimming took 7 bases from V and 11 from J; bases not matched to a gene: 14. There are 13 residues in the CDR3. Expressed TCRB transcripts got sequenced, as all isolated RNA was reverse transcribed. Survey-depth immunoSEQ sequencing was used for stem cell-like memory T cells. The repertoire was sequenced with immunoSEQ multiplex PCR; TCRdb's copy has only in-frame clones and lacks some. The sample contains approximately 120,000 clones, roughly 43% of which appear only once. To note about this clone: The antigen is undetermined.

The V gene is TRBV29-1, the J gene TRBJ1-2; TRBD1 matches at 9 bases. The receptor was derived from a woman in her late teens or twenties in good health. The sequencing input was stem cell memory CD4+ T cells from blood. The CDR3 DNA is TGCAGCGCGACGGGACAGGGACTCGGTGGATACACCTTC. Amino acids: CSATGQGLGGYTF.